A selection of T cell receptor beta chains follows, all from one sample in a study of vaccination and CD4 T cells after COVID-19. TCRdb itself ran the PCR reads through MiXCR, one entry per CDR3 protein. The sample records more than 10,000 distinct CDR3 sequences, approximately 30% being singletons. Antigen specificity for these receptors is unknown. The sample in question was CD4+ T cells from blood, cultured in vitro, obtained after SARS-CoV-2 vaccination. Receptors originate from a human donor who had recovered from COVID-19. CDR3s include the opening cysteine and the closing phenylalanine or tryptophan. Fields, in order: D gene, J gene, V gene, clone size, CDR3 DNA, CDR3 protein. D genes are given only for firm matches. Rows give clone size only sometimes, using once, few, many, or a class for an expanded clone.

D: -; J: TRBJ2-7; V: TRBV6-1; size: -; DNA: TGTGCCAGCAGTACCCGTAGCGGAGAAAGCTACGAGCAGTACTTC; CDR3: CASSTRSGESYEQYF
D: TRBD1; J: TRBJ1-5; V: TRBV28; size: few; DNA: TGTGCCAGCAGTTCAGGGGGAGGTGGCAATCAGCCCCAGCATTTT; CDR3: CASSSGGGGNQPQHF
D: TRBD1; J: TRBJ1-2; V: TRBV6-1; size: few; DNA: TGTGCCAGTGCAGGGGGTTGGAACTATGGCTACACCTTC; CDR3: CASAGGWNYGYTF
D: TRBD2; J: TRBJ2-5; V: TRBV5-6; size: medium-sized; DNA: TGTGCCAGCACCCTCGGGGGGGGCCGAGAGACCCAGTACTTC; CDR3: CASTLGGGRETQYF
D: TRBD2; J: TRBJ2-1; V: TRBV20-1; size: -; DNA: TGCAGTGCTATATACCGGACTAGCGGTAGGATCACCTACAATGAGCAGTTCTTC; CDR3: CSAIYRTSGRITYNEQFF
D: -; J: TRBJ2-1; V: TRBV20-1; size: -; DNA: TGCAGTGCTAGAGATTTCGGCGGAAGCTACAATGAGCAGTTCTTC; CDR3: CSARDFGGSYNEQFF
D: TRBD1; J: TRBJ2-1; V: TRBV7-3; size: few; DNA: TGTGCCAGCAGCTTATTCGGGACAGGGGCCTACAATGAGCAGTTCTTC; CDR3: CASSLFGTGAYNEQFF
D: -; J: TRBJ1-1; V: TRBV11-3; size: few; DNA: TGTGCCAGCAGCTCGACAGCGAACACTGAAGCTTTCTTT; CDR3: CASSSTANTEAFF
D: -; J: TRBJ1-2; V: TRBV27; size: few; DNA: TGTGCCAGCAGACTGGATTTTTATGGCTACACCTTC; CDR3: CASRLDFYGYTF
D: -; J: TRBJ2-7; V: TRBV28; size: -; DNA: TGTGCCAGCACCCGGCGGGACAGATCCTACGAGCAGTACTTC; CDR3: CASTRRDRSYEQYF
D: -; J: TRBJ1-5; V: TRBV4-1; size: -; DNA: TGCGCCAGCAGCCAAGGAAGCCTGGGGAGCAATCAGCCCCAGCATTTT; CDR3: CASSQGSLGSNQPQHF
D: -; J: TRBJ2-3; V: TRBV11-3; size: few; DNA: TGTGCCAGCAGCTGGGGACGGCAGGATACGCAGTATTTT; CDR3: CASSWGRQDTQYF
D: TRBD1; J: TRBJ1-1; V: TRBV7-6; size: -; DNA: TGTGCCAGCGGAGCGACAGGGTTCAGTGTTAGGGATTTT; CDR3: CASGATGFSVRDF
D: -; J: TRBJ1-5; V: TRBV28; size: few; DNA: TGTGCCAGCACCAACCTTCAAGTAGGAAGGCAGCCCCAGCATTTT; CDR3: CASTNLQVGRQPQHF
D: TRBD1; J: TRBJ2-5; V: TRBV29-1; size: -; DNA: TGCAGCGCAAAAAGGGACAGGCAAGAGACCCAGTACTTC; CDR3: CSAKRDRQETQYF
D: -; J: TRBJ1-5; V: TRBV20-1; size: few; DNA: TGCAGTGCTAAAGGTGGCAGTGGGGCTCAGCCCCAGCATTTT; CDR3: CSAKGGSGAQPQHF
D: -; J: TRBJ1-5; V: TRBV6-1; size: few; DNA: TGTGCCAGCAGTGATGAACGATTGGGTCAGCCCCAGCATTTT; CDR3: CASSDERLGQPQHF
D: -; J: TRBJ2-1; V: TRBV21-1; size: few; DNA: TGTGCCAGCAGCGCAGCGGGGACCACCTACAATGAGCAGTTCTTC; CDR3: CASSAAGTTYNEQFF
D: -; J: TRBJ2-7; V: TRBV6-5; size: -; DNA: TGTGCCAGCAGTTACGTAGGATACGAGCAGTACTTC; CDR3: CASSYVGYEQYF
D: TRBD1; J: TRBJ2-2; V: TRBV6-1; size: -; DNA: TGTGCCAGCCTGCCGTTTCTCGGGCAGGGGGCTTCGGTCGGGGAGCTGTTTTTT; CDR3: CASLPFLGQGASVGELFF
D: -; J: TRBJ1-1; V: TRBV27; size: -; DNA: TGTGCCAGCAGTTTGGGGGCCACCTACACTGAAGCTTTCTTT; CDR3: CASSLGATYTEAFF